One and the same sample provided the 9 T cell receptor beta chains below, sequenced in a study of glioma-infiltrating T cells. TCR alpha and beta CDR3 regions were amplified from RNA using iRepertoire nested multiplex PCR. TCRdb processed the multiplex PCR reads anew with MiXCR; each CDR3 protein has one entry. The sample has about 200,000 distinct CDR3 sequences, about 31% seen once. The source material was glioma tissue, nonneoplastic brain tissue, or PBMCs (not recorded which). The receptors derive from a human donor with low-grade glioma or glioblastoma, undergoing nonglioma brain surgery, or in good health (not recorded which).

This clonotype was seen at least ten times. The gene calls are TRBV6-6 and TRBJ2-7, with unresolved D. This CDR3 has 14 residues. Trimming shortened V by 2 bases and J by 2 bases, and 10 bases separated the two germline ends. The germline V gene encodes CDR1 MNHNY and CDR2 SVGAGI (reference sequence). The CDR3 sequence: CASSYANSAYEQYF. CDR3 nucleotide sequence: TGTGCCAGCAGTTACGCAAACAGCGCCTACGAGCAGTACTTC.

The chain carries TRBV29-1 and TRBJ1-1; D unresolved. This CDR3 is 11 amino acids long. Germline lookup yields CDR1 SQVTM and CDR2 ANQGSEA. The DNA for the CDR3 is TGCAGTTTCGGACGGAACAATGAGGCTTTCTTT. As protein: CSFGRNNEAFF.

This clonotype appeared a few times. V usage is TRBV12-3 or TRBV12-4 and J usage is TRBJ2-5; 7 bases align to TRBD2. Trimming took 2 bases from V and 4 from J; bases not matched to a gene: 13. This CDR3 is built from 17 residues. The chain's CDR3 is CASSLLSAGDLLETQYF. Here the CDR3 DNA reads TGTGCCAGCAGTTTATTATCCGCGGGAGACCTCCTAGAGACCCAGTACTTC.

Worth noting for this clonotype: A much bigger clone sits one base away, suggesting this may be a read error. The chain couples TRBV12-3 or TRBV12-4 to TRBJ1-6; D gene ambiguous. This CDR3 comprises 13 residues. The V and J ends lost 6 bases and 7 bases respectively, with 10 bases between them. The CDR3 here is CASSWIGNSPLHF. Here the CDR3 DNA reads TGTGCCAGCAGCTGGATAGGCAATTCACCCCTCCACTTT.

This clonotype was found a few times. The V gene is TRBV2, the J gene TRBJ2-6, with TRBD1 identical over 9 bases. There are 17 residues in the CDR3. Germline V lookup: CDR1 SNHLY, CDR2 FYNNEI. J lost 3 bases, V lost 3 bases, and 6 bases had no gene match. The chain's CDR3 is CASSDTGGADGANVLTF. As DNA, the CDR3 is TGTGCCAGCAGTGATACAGGGGGCGCAGATGGGGCCAACGTCCTGACTTTC.

This clonotype was picked up many times. This chain connects TRBV19 to TRBJ1-5; D is possibly TRBD1 (5 bases). The germline V gene encodes CDR1 LNHDA and CDR2 SQIVND (reference sequence). The CDR3 totals 14 residues. The V and J ends lost 10 bases and 1 base respectively, with 14 bases between them. For the CDR3, the DNA is TGTGCCACACGGACTCAGGGAAGCAATCAGCCCCAGCATTTT. This translates into CATRTQGSNQPQHF.

This clonotype was found many times. The rearrangement uses TRBV7-9 and TRBJ2-3; 12 bases are a match to TRBD2. The CDR3 extends over 15 amino acids. In germline, CDR1 is SEHNR, CDR2 FQNEAQ (reference sequence). V was clipped by 4 bases and J by 6 bases; unmatched bases: 5. CDR3 nucleotide sequence: TGTGCCAGCAGCTCGACCCTAGCGGGAGGGGATACGCAGTATTTT. The encoded protein is CASSSTLAGGDTQYF.

A remark on this clonotype: This may be a read error: a much more frequent sequence differs by one nucleotide. The V and J genes are TRBV10-3 and TRBJ2-5; the match to TRBD1 covers 8 bases. The CDR3 is made up of 13 amino acids. Germline CDR1 and CDR2: ENHRY and SYGVKD. The CDR3 coding sequence is TGTGCCATCAGCGGACAGGGTCAAGAGACCCAGCACTTC. The encoded protein is CAISGQGQETQHF.

This clonotype appeared many times. V usage is TRBV6-1 and J usage is TRBJ2-2; possibly TRBD2 for D (6 bases). Trimming stripped 4 bases from V and 5 bases from J, with 11 bases between. The CDR3 length is 14 residues. The germline V gene has CDR1 MNHNS and CDR2 SASEGT. CDR3 nucleotides: TGTGCCAGCAGTGTCCTTCGGGGGACCGGGGAGCTGTTTTTT. Protein sequence: CASSVLRGTGELFF.